These 9 T cell receptor beta chains share one sample of origin, sequenced in a study of CD8 T cells in ankylosing spondylitis. TCRdb reprocessed the 5' RACE reads via MiXCR and lists one record per CDR3 protein. Seen here are about 160,000 distinct CDR3 sequences, roughly 10% observed once, and the top ten hold about 15%. What was sequenced was blood, either unsorted or a sorted T cell fraction (not recorded which). The receptors were sampled from a female donor with ankylosing spondylitis or in good health (not recorded which).

This chain joins TRBV20-1 and TRBJ2-7; TRBD1 matches 9 bases. The trim removed 6 bases at V and 3 bases at J, leaving 9 bases unmatched. CDR1 is DFQATT and CDR2 is SNEGSKA in the germline V gene (reference sequence). The CDR3 extends over 14 amino acids. DNA for the CDR3: TGCAGTGCCCGCGCGGGACAGGGCGTCTACGAGCAGTACTTC. Translated: CSARAGQGVYEQYF.

This clonotype was counted only a few times. The chain recombines TRBV27 with TRBJ2-7; D uncertain. Trimming took 3 bases from V and 3 from J, leaving 9 bases between them. CDR3 length equals 13 residues. The germline V gene has CDR1 MNHEY and CDR2 SMNVEV (reference sequence). The CDR3 here is CASSFRSNYEQYF. The CDR3 DNA reads TGTGCCAGCAGTTTCCGTTCCAACTACGAGCAGTACTTC.

This clonotype was recorded at least ten times. The chain joins TRBV7-9 to TRBJ2-7; D might be TRBD2 (5 bases). CDR1 is SEHNR, CDR2 FQNEAQ, per germline (reference sequence). V lost 5 bases to trimming and J lost 0 bases, with 8 bases between them. There are 13 residues in the CDR3. CDR3 amino acids: CASSPGISYEQYF. CDR3 coding DNA: TGTGCCAGCAGCCCGGGGATCTCCTACGAGCAGTACTTC.

The table lists this clonotype with many counts. V usage is TRBV27 and J usage is TRBJ2-3; perhaps TRBD2 as D (6 bases). The CDR3 covers 15 residues. V dropped 6 bases and J dropped 6 bases, with 19 bases sitting between them. Germline CDR1 is MNHEY and CDR2 is SMNVEV (reference sequence). As DNA, the CDR3 is TGTGCCAGCAGCGCACCGCGGGGTAGGCTGGATACGCAGTATTTT. Protein sequence: CASSAPRGRLDTQYF.

This clonotype was counted ten times or more. The chain recombines TRBV7-8 with TRBJ2-1; a possible D gene is TRBD2 (6 bases). From germline, CDR1 is SGHVS and CDR2 FQNEAQ. V gave up 7 bases and J gave up 0 bases, with 13 bases separating them. This CDR3 has 15 amino acids. CDR3 DNA sequence: TGTGCCAGCATGAGCGGGCTCAGCTCCTACAATGAGCAGTTCTTC. It yields the protein CASMSGLSSYNEQFF.

This clonotype occurred a few times. V is TRBV14 and J is TRBJ1-6; D gene unclear. V lost 4 bases and J 14 bases, leaving 15 bases between the germline ends. The CDR3 is 13 residues long. CDR1 and CDR2 (germline): SGHDN, FVKESK. In DNA, the CDR3 is TGTGCCAGCAGCCTTTCGGCGGGCTCGACCCTCCACTTT. It specifies CASSLSAGSTLHF. Variable domain in full (rest from reference TRBV14 and TRBJ1-6): EAGVTQFPSHSVIEKGQTVTLRCDPISGHDNLYWYRRVMGKEIKFLLHFVKESKQDESGMPNNRFLAERTGGTYSTLKVQPAELEDSGVYFCASSLSAGSTLHFGNGTRLTVT.

V gene TRBV29-1 combines with J gene TRBJ2-4; 7 bases fit TRBD2. J lost 0 bases, V lost 1 base, and 6 bases had no gene match. The CDR3 covers 16 residues. Germline values: CDR1 SQVTM, CDR2 ANQGSEA. As DNA, the CDR3 is TGCAGCGTTGAAGGGGGGGGGACTCTAGCCAAAAACATTCAGTACTTC. Protein product: CSVEGGGTLAKNIQYF. Based on the CDR3 plus reference TRBV29-1 and TRBJ2-4, the full variable domain is SAVISQKPSRDICQRGTSLTIQCQVDSQVTMMFWYRQQPGQSLTLIATANQGSEATYESGFVIDKFPISRPNLTFSTLTVSNMSPEDSSIYLCSVEGGGTLAKNIQYFGAGTRLSVL.

Many counts were recorded for this clonotype. V and J are TRBV6-1 and TRBJ2-7; D is possibly TRBD1 (5 bases). CDR3 size: 15 residues. Germline V gene data show CDR1 as MNHNS and CDR2 as SASEGT. V shed 6 bases and J shed 4 bases, with 19 bases lying between them. The CDR3 region has the DNA TGTGCCAGCAGCCAGCAGGGTCATCTCGCATACGAGCAGTACTTC. It encodes CASSQQGHLAYEQYF.

The rearrangement joins TRBV6-2 or TRBV6-3 to TRBJ1-2; 8 nucleotides align to TRBD1. The CDR3 sequence is 20 residues long. Trimming took 0 bases from V and 8 from J; bases not matched to a gene: 23. Germline assignment: CDR1 MNHEY and CDR2 SVGEGT. Here the CDR3 DNA reads TGTGCCAGCAGTTACTCATTTTCCCCCTTCGCGGACAGGGTGGAAGGCGGCTACACCTTC. Translating gives CASSYSFSPFADRVEGGYTF.